This is a list of T cell receptor beta chains from one sample in a study of T cell responses to AZD1222 COVID-19 vaccine. Sequencing was performed with immunoSEQ multiplex PCR; in TCRdb, only in-frame clones are kept and a portion is missing. The sample includes 95,000 to 100,000 clones, around nine tenths seen only once; the top ten take about 17%. Sequencing used peripheral blood, obtained 28 days after the second AZD1222 dose. These receptors all come from an adult who received the AZD1222 COVID-19 vaccine. Each CDR3 is given with its conserved first and last residue. A D gene is named only where the DNA matches it firmly. Clone size is given for some rows only: seen once, a few or many times, or a class if the clone is expanded.

. | TRBJ2-1 | . | TRBV3-1/TRBV3-2 | CASSQAGAGNEQFF | TGTGCCAGCAGCCAAGCGGGAGCGGGTAATGAGCAGTTCTTC
. | TRBJ1-1 | . | TRBV3-1/TRBV3-2 | CASSHPQGPEAFF | TGTGCCAGCAGCCATCCCCAGGGGCCTGAAGCTTTCTTT
. | TRBJ2-2 | . | TRBV10-3 | CAITETLALNTGELFF | TGTGCCATCACCGAAACCCTAGCGTTAAACACCGGGGAGCTGTTTTTT
. | TRBJ1-6 | . | TRBV18 | CASSPGGKGYNSPLHF | TGTGCCAGCTCACCCGGAGGCAAAGGTTACAATTCACCCCTCCACTTT
TRBD1 | TRBJ1-2 | . | TRBV6-5 | CASSYSQTGTYGYTF | TGTGCCAGCAGTTACTCTCAGACAGGGACCTATGGCTACACCTTC
. | TRBJ2-7 | . | TRBV30 | CAWSSNGYEQYF | TGTGCCTGGAGTAGTAATGGGTACGAGCAGTACTTC
. | TRBJ2-1 | . | TRBV5-5 | CASSLGGQGDRFF | TGTGCCAGCAGCTTGGGTGGGCAGGGCGATCGGTTCTTC
TRBD2 | TRBJ2-5 | . | TRBV2 | CASSASGLAGKQETQYF | TGTGCCAGCAGTGCTTCTGGGCTAGCGGGAAAACAAGAGACCCAGTACTTC
. | TRBJ1-6 | . | TRBV27 | CASRTGSSPLHF | TGTGCCAGCAGAACAGGGTCCTCACCCCTCCACTTT
. | TRBJ2-3 | . | TRBV19 | CASSIVGSTDTQYF | TGTGCCAGTAGTATAGTGGGGAGCACAGATACGCAGTATTTT
TRBD2 | TRBJ2-7 | . | TRBV11-2 | CASRNGLAGQYEQYF | TGTGCCAGCAGGAACGGACTAGCGGGACAGTACGAGCAGTACTTC
TRBD1 | TRBJ1-3 | . | TRBV2 | CASSEAATGRTGNTIYF | TGTGCCAGCAGTGAAGCGGCGACAGGGAGGACTGGAAACACCATATATTTT
. | TRBJ2-7 | . | TRBV2 | CASRYHYEQYF | TGTGCCAGCCGCTACCATTACGAGCAGTACTTC
. | TRBJ2-7 | . | TRBV6-6 | CASSLVYEQYF | TGTGCCAGCAGTTTAGTTTACGAGCAGTACTTC
TRBD1 | TRBJ1-2 | . | TRBV12-3/TRBV12-4 | CASTSDRIYGYTF | TGTGCCAGCACATCGGACAGGATTTATGGCTACACCTTC
. | TRBJ2-1 | . | TRBV7-3 | CASSSRAQGGYNEQFF | TGTGCCAGCAGCTCTAGGGCCCAGGGGGGCTACAATGAGCAGTTCTTC
. | TRBJ2-4 | once | TRBV4-1 | CASSLPSEGYKNIQYF | TGCGCCAGCAGCCTTCCTTCGGAGGGCTACAAAAACATTCAGTACTTC
. | TRBJ1-2 | . | TRBV15 | CATSRVVSTPERNYGYTF | TGTGCCACCAGCAGAGTTGTAAGTACGCCGGAACGTAACTATGGCTACACCTTC
. | TRBJ2-1 | . | TRBV10-1 | CASSESGPHNEQFF | TGCGCCAGCAGTGAGTCTGGACCCCACAATGAGCAGTTCTTC
TRBD2 | TRBJ2-3 | . | TRBV3-1/TRBV3-2 | CASSQAVTSIRTDTQYF | TGTGCCAGCAGCCAAGCGGTGACTAGCATTCGCACAGATACGCAGTATTTT
. | TRBJ1-3 | . | TRBV30 | CAWTTFSGNTIYF | TGTGCCTGGACAACATTTTCTGGAAACACCATATATTTT
. | TRBJ1-1 | . | TRBV6-2/TRBV6-3 | CASSSTENTEAFF | TGCGCCAGCAGTTCGACAGAGAACACTGAAGCTTTCTTT
. | TRBJ1-3 | . | TRBV12-5 | CASAINGGNTIYF | TGTGCTAGTGCAATTAACGGGGGAAACACCATATATTTT
. | TRBJ1-1 | . | TRBV6-6 | CASSYRIQNTEAFF | TGTGCCAGCAGTTACAGGATTCAGAACACTGAAGCTTTCTTT
TRBD2 | TRBJ2-1 | . | TRBV28 | CASTTSGRHSYNEQFF | TGTGCCAGCACCACAAGCGGGAGACACTCCTACAATGAGCAGTTCTTC
. | TRBJ2-1 | . | TRBV28 | CASSFSLGEQFF | TGTGCCAGCAGTTTCTCCTTGGGTGAGCAGTTCTTC
TRBD1 | TRBJ1-5 | . | TRBV28 | CASSFPRRTGAPSNQPQHF | TGTGCCAGCAGTTTTCCGAGAAGGACAGGGGCCCCTAGCAATCAGCCCCAGCATTTT
TRBD1 | TRBJ1-2 | . | TRBV7-3 | CASSPTGGQGEAYTF | TGTGCCAGCAGCCCTACGGGGGGACAGGGGGAAGCATACACCTTC